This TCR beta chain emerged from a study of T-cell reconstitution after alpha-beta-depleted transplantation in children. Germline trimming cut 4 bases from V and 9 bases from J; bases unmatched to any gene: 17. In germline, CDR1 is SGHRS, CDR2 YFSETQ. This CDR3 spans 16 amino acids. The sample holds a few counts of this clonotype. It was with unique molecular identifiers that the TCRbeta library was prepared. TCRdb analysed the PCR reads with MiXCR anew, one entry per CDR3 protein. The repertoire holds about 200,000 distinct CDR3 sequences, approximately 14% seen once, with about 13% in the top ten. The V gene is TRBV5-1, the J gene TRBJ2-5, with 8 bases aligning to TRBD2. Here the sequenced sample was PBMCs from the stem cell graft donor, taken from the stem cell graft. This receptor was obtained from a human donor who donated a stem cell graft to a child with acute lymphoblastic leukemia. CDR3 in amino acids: CASSPSGGSPKRPQYF. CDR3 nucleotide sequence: TGCGCCAGCAGCCCCAGCGGGGGCTCCCCCAAGAGACCCCAGTACTTC.